A selection of T cell receptor beta chains follows, all from one sample in a study of blood T cell repertoires in COVID-19. The repertoire was sequenced with immunoSEQ multiplex PCR; TCRdb's copy has only in-frame clones and lacks some. The sample lists over 150,000 clones; roughly 84% were seen once. The specimen sequenced was peripheral blood. The receptors were gathered from a human donor in a cohort sampled during active COVID-19. CDR3s include the opening cysteine and the closing phenylalanine or tryptophan. A D gene is named only where the DNA matches it firmly. Where a row states a size, it is once, few, many or the class of an expanded clone; other rows omit it.

>TRBD2|TRBJ2-7|TRBV5-1|-
CASSNGGRGGTRGEDF
TGCGCCAGCAGCAACGGAGGCAGGGGAGGGACTAGGGGAGAAGACTTC
>-|TRBJ1-2|TRBV2|-
CASRDGQRNYGYTF
TGTGCCAGCAGAGATGGACAGCGTAACTATGGCTACACCTTC
>TRBD1|TRBJ2-7|TRBV19|-
CASSLGQGWYEQYF
TGTGCCAGTAGTCTAGGACAGGGGTGGTACGAGCAGTACTTC
>TRBD1|TRBJ1-2|TRBV15|-
CATRPTGGDYGYTF
TGTGCCACCAGGCCGACAGGGGGCGACTATGGCTACACCTTC
>-|TRBJ1-1|TRBV10-3|few
CAISAGLGTEAFF
TGTGCCATCAGCGCAGGTCTGGGCACTGAAGCTTTCTTT
>-|TRBJ1-5|TRBV5-1|-
CASSFSSGSDQPQHF
TGCGCCAGCAGCTTCAGTTCAGGGTCCGATCAGCCCCAGCATTTT
>-|TRBJ2-7|TRBV7-9|-
CASSLWGPDQYF
TGTGCCAGCAGCTTATGGGGCCCGGACCAGTACTTC
>-|TRBJ2-7|TRBV5-1|-
CASSKQGGSYEQYF
TGCGCCAGCAGCAAACAGGGGGGGAGTTACGAGCAGTACTTC
>TRBD2|TRBJ2-1|TRBV28|-
CASSDAERESYNEQFF
TGTGCCAGCAGTGATGCCGAGCGGGAGTCCTACAATGAGCAGTTCTTC
>-|TRBJ2-7|TRBV10-2|-
CASSQDSLYEQYF
TGCGCCAGCAGTCAGGACAGTCTCTACGAGCAGTACTTC
>-|TRBJ2-1|TRBV7-2|-
CASSLYGNWYNEQFF
TGTGCCAGCAGCTTATACGGGAACTGGTACAATGAGCAGTTCTTC
>TRBD2|TRBJ2-3|TRBV27|-
CASSFRPAGGTDTQYF
TGTGCCAGCAGTTTTCGCCCGGCGGGAGGCACAGATACGCAGTATTTT
>-|TRBJ2-7|TRBV3-1/TRBV3-2|-
CASSQDGTQSSYEQYF
TGTGCCAGCAGCCAAGATGGGACTCAGAGCTCCTACGAGCAGTACTTC
>-|TRBJ2-3|TRBV11-3|-
CASSLGGVGTDTQYF
TGTGCCAGCAGCTTAGGTGGAGTGGGCACAGATACGCAGTATTTT
>-|TRBJ2-3|TRBV27|-
CASSLSLRGTDTQYF
TGTGCCAGCAGTTTAAGCCTGAGGGGCACAGATACGCAGTATTTT
>-|TRBJ1-5|TRBV28|many
CASSSFQPQHF
TGTGCCAGCAGTTCGTTTCAGCCCCAGCATTTT
>TRBD1|TRBJ1-6|TRBV2|-
CASSSKPPHRDSLNSPLHF
TGTGCCAGCAGTTCCAAACCCCCCCACCGGGACAGCTTAAATTCACCCCTCCACTTT
>-|TRBJ2-3|TRBV18|once
CASSPDRFTDTQYF
TGTGCCAGCTCACCTGACAGATTCACAGATACGCAGTATTTT
>-|TRBJ2-1|TRBV12-3/TRBV12-4|-
CASSFRGEQFF
TGTGCCAGCAGTTTTAGGGGGGAGCAGTTCTTC
>TRBD1|TRBJ1-1|TRBV5-6|once
CASSGKTGRASEAFF
TGTGCCAGCAGCGGAAAGACAGGGCGAGCTTCCGAAGCTTTCTTT
>TRBD2|TRBJ2-1|TRBV10-3|-
CAISPGTSGGVEQFF
TGTGCCATCAGCCCTGGGACTAGCGGGGGTGTTGAGCAGTTCTTC
>TRBD1|TRBJ2-4|TRBV7-9|-
CASSPSGQGGKNIQYF
TGTGCCAGCAGCCCGAGCGGACAGGGAGGCAAAAACATTCAGTACTTC
>-|TRBJ2-5|TRBV11-1|-
CASSLDRTQYF
TGTGCCAGCAGCTTAGACAGGACCCAGTACTTC
>TRBD2|TRBJ2-3|TRBV2|-
CASRETPSGPSTDTQYF
TGTGCCAGCAGAGAAACCCCTAGCGGCCCTAGCACAGATACGCAGTATTTT
>TRBD2|TRBJ2-1|TRBV6-4|few
CASSGLAGGNEQFF
TGTGCCAGCAGTGGACTAGCGGGAGGCAATGAGCAGTTCTTC
>-|TRBJ2-1|TRBV9|-
CASSASRGDEQFF
TGTGCCAGCAGCGCCTCCAGGGGAGATGAGCAGTTCTTC
>-|TRBJ1-2|TRBV9|once
CASSVEMRFPGIYGYTF
TGTGCCAGCAGCGTAGAAATGCGGTTTCCGGGGATCTATGGCTACACCTTC
>-|TRBJ2-7|TRBV3-1/TRBV3-2|-
CASSQGEVPSYEQYF
TGTGCCAGCAGCCAGGGGGAGGTCCCCTCCTACGAGCAGTACTTC
>TRBD1|TRBJ1-5|TRBV18|few
CASSQGQGRQPQHF
TGTGCCAGCTCACAGGGACAGGGAAGGCAGCCCCAGCATTTT
>TRBD1|TRBJ1-5|TRBV6-6|-
CASSPTGFGGSNQPQHF
TGTGCCAGCAGTCCGACAGGGTTTGGGGGAAGCAATCAGCCCCAGCATTTT
>TRBD2|TRBJ2-7|TRBV6-5|-
CASSRASGSYEQYF
TGTGCCAGCAGTAGGGCTAGCGGCTCCTACGAGCAGTACTTC
>-|TRBJ1-5|TRBV13|-
CASSLSGGRSNQPQHF
TGTGCCAGCAGCTTAAGCGGAGGCCGGAGCAATCAGCCCCAGCATTTT
>TRBD2|TRBJ2-3|TRBV7-6|-
CASSLSGTSGSRDTQYF
TGTGCCAGCAGCTTATCAGGGACTAGCGGGAGTAGAGATACGCAGTATTTT
>-|TRBJ2-5|TRBV24-1|-
CATSGGSQETQYF
TGTGCCACCAGTGGGGGCTCCCAAGAGACCCAGTACTTC
>-|TRBJ2-7|TRBV4-1|-
CASSQSRAYEQYF
TGCGCCAGCAGCCAAAGCAGGGCCTACGAGCAGTACTTC
>TRBD2|TRBJ2-7|TRBV28|many
CASRDPHRGGYEQYF
TGTGCCAGCAGGGACCCCCATCGGGGGGGCTACGAGCAGTACTTC
>TRBD2|TRBJ2-5|TRBV5-1|-
CASSLSSGRTAETQYF
TGCGCCAGCAGCTTGTCGAGCGGGAGGACGGCGGAGACCCAGTACTTC
>-|TRBJ2-2|TRBV18|-
CASSPPGLNTGELFF
TGTGCCAGCTCACCACCGGGCCTGAACACCGGGGAGCTGTTTTTT
>TRBD2|TRBJ2-7|TRBV27|-
CASSTTAGAYEQYF
TGTGCCAGCAGTACTACAGCGGGAGCATACGAGCAGTACTTC
>-|TRBJ2-1|TRBV9|-
CASSVGRGKFDEQFF
TGTGCCAGCAGCGTAGGTAGGGGTAAATTTGATGAGCAGTTCTTC
>-|TRBJ1-5|TRBV5-5|-
CASHTGWGNQPQHF
TGTGCCAGCCATACAGGGTGGGGCAATCAGCCCCAGCATTTT
>TRBD1|TRBJ1-4|TRBV7-6|-
CASSPGQGVGEKLFF
TGTGCCAGCAGCCCCGGACAGGGGGTAGGGGAAAAACTGTTTTTT